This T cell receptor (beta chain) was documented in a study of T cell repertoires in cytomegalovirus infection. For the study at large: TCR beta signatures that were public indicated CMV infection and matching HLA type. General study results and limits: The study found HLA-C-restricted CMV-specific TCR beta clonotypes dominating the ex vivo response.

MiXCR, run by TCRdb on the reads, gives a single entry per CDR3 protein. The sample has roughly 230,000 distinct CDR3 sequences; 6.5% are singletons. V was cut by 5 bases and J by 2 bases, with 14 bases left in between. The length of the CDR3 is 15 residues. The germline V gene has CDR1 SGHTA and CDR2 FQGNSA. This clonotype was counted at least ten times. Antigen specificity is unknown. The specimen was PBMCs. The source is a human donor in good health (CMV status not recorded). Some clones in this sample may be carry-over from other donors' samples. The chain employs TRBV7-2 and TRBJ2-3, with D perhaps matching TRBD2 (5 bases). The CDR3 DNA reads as TGTGCCAGCAGCCTCTTGCGGGTGTACACAGATACGCAGTATTTT. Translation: CASSLLRVYTDTQYF.